This record looks at one T cell receptor (beta chain) sequence and its context. The data were taken from a study of Ad26.COV2.S vaccination and SARS-CoV-2 variants. Study details: Intramuscular Ad26.COV2.S doses were given once or twice, 56 days apart.

Treatment described: around 19 received Ad26.COV2.S at low or high dose, single or two shots; 5 received placebo; per-sample allocation not given. Sampling took place 63 days after the first vaccine or placebo injection. A Boston donor was an adult aged 18-55 years. TCRdb's table, derived via immunoSEQ multiplex PCR, lists solely in-frame clones and lacks some. The data show about 420,000 clones, roughly 88% seen once. CDR1 is LGHNA, CDR2 YSLEER, per germline. The CDR3 runs 16 residues. The V end was cut by 5 bases, the J end by 5 bases, with 19 bases between. Sequencing was performed on peripheral blood, taken in a trial of Ad26.COV2.S vaccine versus placebo. This chain connects TRBV4-3 to TRBJ2-1; D possibly matches TRBD1 or TRBD2 (7 bases each). The clonotype was recovered from a person between 18 and 59 years old who received the Ad26.COV2.S COVID-19 vaccine or a placebo. CDR3 region: CASSTGALAVDNEQFF. The CDR3 region has the DNA TGCGCCAGCAGCACAGGGGCGCTAGCGGTGGACAATGAGCAGTTCTTC.